One and the same sample provided the 29 T cell receptor beta chains below, sequenced in a study of T cells in Graves' hyperthyroidism and ophthalmopathy. Researchers took RNA transcripts and amplified the TCR beta CDR3 regions from them. Researchers ran a first-round RT-PCR on the TCR CDR3 using the HTBI primer set. TCRdb reprocessed the multiplex PCR reads with MiXCR, giving one entry per CDR3 protein. The table lists 450,000 to 650,000 distinct CDR3 sequences, more than 13% of them singletons. Sequences were obtained from blood. These receptors originate from a young woman with Graves' ophthalmopathy.

This clonotype showed up many times. V and J are TRBV6-1 and TRBJ2-1, with D perhaps matching TRBD1 (6 bases). Trimming left V 6 bases short and J 6 bases short, with 18 bases between. There are 15 residues in the CDR3. The V gene's germline CDR1 is MNHNS and CDR2 SASEGT. CDR3 sequence reads: CASRDLSGTSNEQFF. The DNA for the CDR3 is TGTGCCAGCAGGGATTTATCCGGGACAAGCAATGAGCAGTTCTTC.

This clonotype showed up just a few times. The V and J genes are TRBV6-1 and TRBJ1-1, with D tentatively TRBD1 (5 bases). Germline V gene data show CDR1 as MNHNS and CDR2 as SASEGT. The CDR3 runs to 13 residues. Trimming stripped 6 bases from V and 5 bases from J, with 13 bases between. The CDR3 sequence is CASRVGVGTEAFF. As DNA, the CDR3 is TGTGCCAGCAGAGTAGGGGTGGGGACTGAAGCTTTCTTT.

The V call is TRBV6-5, the J call TRBJ1-5, with 8 bases aligning to TRBD1. Losses at the gene ends were 2 bases for V and 6 bases for J; bases not matched to a gene: 9. CDR3 size: 16 residues. Looked up from germline, CDR1 is MNHEY and CDR2 is SVGAGI. This CDR3 reads CASSYAAGGAGQPQHF. For the CDR3, the DNA is TGTGCCAGCAGTTACGCGGCAGGGGGCGCGGGTCAGCCCCAGCATTTT.

This clonotype showed up just a few times. The chain recombines TRBV15 with TRBJ2-3; tentatively, D is TRBD1 or TRBD2 (5 bases each). The CDR3 loop spans 15 amino acids. Germline-derived CDR1 and CDR2 are LNHNV and YYDKDF (reference sequence). Trimming pared 0 bases from V and 1 base from J, leaving 8 bases between. The CDR3: CATSREGEGTDTQYF. The DNA for the CDR3 is TGTGCCACCAGCAGAGAGGGGGAAGGCACAGATACGCAGTATTTT.

The V call is TRBV6-1, the J call TRBJ2-3; a weak D match, TRBD2 (6 bases). The germline gives CDR1 MNHNS, CDR2 SASEGT. V lost 6 bases and J lost 0, with 10 bases in between. This CDR3 is 14 amino acids long. CDR3 protein: CASRRERSTDTQYF. CDR3 sequence (DNA): TGTGCCAGCAGACGGGAGCGGAGCACAGATACGCAGTATTTT.

This clonotype was observed a handful of times. The gene calls are TRBV19 and TRBJ1-4; weak D call: TRBD1 (5 bases). Per the germline V gene, CDR1 is LNHDA and CDR2 is SQIVND (reference sequence). Trimming took off 5 bases at V and 7 bases at J, with 17 bases between the two ends. CDR3 size: 15 residues. This CDR3 is CASSYGSGLAEKLFF. The CDR3 DNA follows: TGTGCCAGTAGTTACGGGTCGGGACTTGCTGAAAAACTGTTTTTT. The full variable domain, its missing parts supplied by reference TRBV19 and TRBJ1-4, is DGGITQSPKYLFRKEGQNVTLSCEQNLNHDAMYWYRQDPGQGLRLIYYSQIVNDFQKGDIAEGYSVSREKKESFPLTVTSAQKNPTAFYLCASSYGSGLAEKLFFGSGTQLSVL.

This clonotype was found a few times. The chain employs TRBV30 and TRBJ2-3, with D perhaps TRBD2 (6 bases). The length of the CDR3 is 13 residues. Trimming shortened V by 4 bases and J by 5 bases, and 13 bases separated the two germline ends. Germline V CDR1 and CDR2: GTSNPN, SVGIG (reference sequence). Here the CDR3 reads CAWNRRAGDTQYF. As DNA, the CDR3 is TGTGCCTGGAACAGGAGGGCCGGAGATACGCAGTATTTT.

There are many counts of this clonotype. The chain carries TRBV28 and TRBJ2-6; possibly TRBD1 for D (6 bases). The CDR3 runs to 18 residues. Per germline, CDR1 MDHEN and CDR2 SYDVKM. Trimming took 2 bases from V and 0 from J, leaving 14 bases between them. This CDR3 is CASSLTGTPSSGANVLTF. Written as DNA, the CDR3 is TGTGCCAGCAGTTTAACCGGGACACCGAGCTCTGGGGCCAACGTCCTGACTTTC.

This clonotype was seen ten or more times. The CDR3 bases are TGTGCCAGCAGGGTCGGGAGAGACTACGAGCAGTACTTC. Protein sequence: CASRVGRDYEQYF. The genes are TRBV6-2 or TRBV6-3 and TRBJ2-7; D perhaps matches TRBD2 (6 bases). CDR1 and CDR2 (germline): MNHEY, SVGEGT. The CDR3 is 13 residues long. V gave up 6 bases and J gave up 3 bases, with 12 bases separating them.

This clonotype was observed at least ten times. The rearrangement joins TRBV6-1 to TRBJ1-1, with D perhaps TRBD1 (6 bases). Germline V gene data show CDR1 as MNHNS and CDR2 as SASEGT. CDR3 size: 12 residues. V was trimmed by 6 bases and J by 3 bases, leaving 8 bases between them. As DNA, the CDR3 is TGTGCCAGCAGACAGGGCTACACTGAAGCTTTCTTT. Amino acids: CASRQGYTEAFF.

This clonotype was counted many times. The rearrangement uses TRBV15 and TRBJ2-5; TRBD2 matches at 13 bases. The germline gives CDR1 LNHNV, CDR2 YYDKDF (reference sequence). Germline trimming cut 7 bases from V and 5 bases from J; bases unmatched to any gene: 7. This CDR3 is built from 15 residues. CDR3 in amino acids: CATTTKLAGGETQYF. The CDR3 DNA follows: TGTGCCACCACCACTAAACTAGCGGGGGGGGAGACCCAGTACTTC.

The sample holds many counts of this clonotype. V gene TRBV20-1 combines with J gene TRBJ2-7, with 9 bases lining up with TRBD2. CDR1 is DFQATT, CDR2 SNEGSKA, per germline (reference sequence). Losses at the gene ends were 1 base for V and 3 bases for J; bases not matched to a gene: 16. The CDR3 has 18 amino acids. The CDR3 DNA reads as TGCAGTGCTAGAGGTTTCCACGGACCGGGACTAGCCTTCTACGAGCAGTACTTC. As protein: CSARGFHGPGLAFYEQYF.

In this sample, this clonotype turned up a few times. The chain combines TRBV20-1 with TRBJ2-7; 12 bases line up with TRBD2. The CDR3 length is 13 residues. Germline lookup yields CDR1 DFQATT and CDR2 SNEGSKA (reference sequence). V was clipped by 5 bases and J by 2 bases; unmatched bases: 1. CDR3 in amino acids: CSAWTSGTYEQYF. The CDR3 coding sequence is TGCAGTGCTTGGACTAGCGGGACCTACGAGCAGTACTTC.

This clonotype was observed many times. CDR3 DNA: TGCAGTGCTAGAGCCAGCGGAACGGGGATTTCCTACGAGCAGTACTTC. Translating gives CSARASGTGISYEQYF. This chain uses TRBV20-1 with TRBJ2-7; D possibly corresponds to TRBD2 (5 bases). Per the germline V gene, CDR1 is DFQATT and CDR2 is SNEGSKA (reference sequence). This CDR3 comprises 16 residues. The V end was cut by 1 base, the J end by 1 base, with 17 bases between.

In this sample, this clonotype turned up many times. The chain carries TRBV7-9 and TRBJ2-5, with a possible D match to TRBD1 (6 bases). This CDR3 is built from 13 residues. The V and J ends lost 7 bases and 6 bases respectively, with 15 bases between them. Germline V CDR1 and CDR2: SEHNR, FQNEAQ (reference sequence). DNA of the CDR3: TGTGCCAGCACCAGGACAGACGCGAAGACCCAGTACTTC. Residues: CASTRTDAKTQYF. Filled out from reference TRBV7-9 and TRBJ2-5, the complete variable domain reads DTGVSQNPRHKITKRGQNVTFRCDPISEHNRLYWYRQTLGQGPEFLTYFQNEAQLEKSRLLSDRFSAERPKGSFSTLEIQRTEQGDSAMYLCASTRTDAKTQYFGPGTRLLVL.

This clonotype has just a few counts. The rearrangement links TRBV19 to TRBJ1-3, with D unresolved. Per the germline V gene, CDR1 is LNHDA and CDR2 is SQIVND (reference sequence). The CDR3 contains 14 residues. The V end lost 3 bases, the J end lost 4 bases, and 10 bases lay between the germline ends. The CDR3, as DNA: TGTGCCAGTAGTATTTCCGCTGCGGGAAACACCATATATTTT. It specifies CASSISAAGNTIYF.

This clonotype was picked up a small number of times. A much larger clone lies one base from this, so it may be a read error. The V gene is TRBV12-3 or TRBV12-4, the J gene TRBJ1-1, with a possible D match to TRBD1 (6 bases). V was cut by 4 bases and J by 1 base, with 31 bases left in between. This CDR3 has 21 residues. Here the CDR3 DNA reads TGTGCCAGCAGTTGGGGGTGGGGGGCCTTAAATGGGGAGTGGGAGAACACTGAAGCTTTCTTT. This gives the protein CASSWGWGALNGEWENTEAFF.

This clonotype was picked up a small number of times. CDR3 amino acids: CASSPGLANYNEQFF. The CDR3 DNA sequence: TGTGCCAGCAGCCCTGGACTAGCGAACTACAATGAGCAGTTCTTC. This sequence joins TRBV4-2 and TRBJ2-1; 9 positions match TRBD2. This CDR3 comprises 15 residues. The germline gives CDR1 LGHNA, CDR2 YNFKEQ. The V and J ends lost 4 bases and 3 bases, in that order; junction bases with no gene match: 4.

This clonotype came up many times. The rearrangement joins TRBV20-1 to TRBJ2-7, with a possible D match to TRBD1 (6 bases). V lost 6 bases and J 2 bases, leaving 17 bases between the germline ends. Germline V gene sequence: CDR1 DFQATT, CDR2 SNEGSKA (reference sequence). The CDR3 totals 14 residues. CDR3 loop: CSAEPPGHPYEQYF. The CDR3 region has the DNA TGCAGTGCAGAACCCCCGGGACACCCCTACGAGCAGTACTTC.

The V gene is TRBV7-9, the J gene TRBJ2-7, with TRBD1 as a possible D gene (6 bases). This CDR3 has 15 amino acids. Looked up from germline, CDR1 is SEHNR and CDR2 is FQNEAQ (reference sequence). V gave up 5 bases and J gave up 2 bases, with 16 bases separating them. The CDR3: CASSPPGTRTYEQYF. DNA for the CDR3: TGTGCCAGCAGCCCCCCCGGGACAAGGACCTACGAGCAGTACTTC.

In regard to this clonotype: A much larger clone sits a single nucleotide away, making a read error possible. The conserved final phenylalanine or tryptophan is absent from the CDR3, which likely points to a read error. V is TRBV27 and J is TRBJ2-7; 8 positions match TRBD2. CDR3 length: 13 residues. The germline V gene encodes CDR1 MNHEY and CDR2 SMNVEV (reference sequence). Losses at the gene ends were 8 bases for V and 6 bases for J; bases not matched to a gene: 9. CDR3 nucleotides: TGTGCCAGCTCCCTCGGGGGGGCGCGCGAGCAGTACTCC. Its protein is CASSLGGAREQYS.

This clonotype was counted many times. The chain recombines TRBV12-3 or TRBV12-4 with TRBJ1-1; unclear D gene. The CDR3 is made up of 14 amino acids. Deletions cut 2 bases from V and 1 base from J, with 8 bases between. CDR3 sequence reads: CASSLFSGNTEAFF. CDR3 coding DNA: TGTGCCAGCAGTTTATTCTCTGGGAACACTGAAGCTTTCTTT.

This clonotype turned up a few times. CDR3 in DNA: TGTGCCAGTAGTATAGGGGACAGGGGATCAGGAGCCGAATCCTACGAGCAGTACTTC. It translates to CASSIGDRGSGAESYEQYF. J is TRBJ2-7 and V is TRBV19; TRBD1 agrees at 10 bases. In germline, CDR1 is LNHDA, CDR2 SQIVND (reference sequence). The CDR3 is made up of 19 amino acids. With V trimmed by 1 base and J by 1 base, 13 bases remained unmatched.

This clonotype was recorded at least ten times. The chain employs TRBV20-1 and TRBJ2-7, with TRBD1 as a possible D gene (6 bases). V was trimmed by 0 bases and J by 2 bases, leaving 11 bases between them. This CDR3 spans 14 amino acids. CDR1 and CDR2 from the germline V gene are DFQATT and SNEGSKA (reference sequence). This chain's CDR3 is CSARDRDTTYEQYF. CDR3 nucleotides: TGCAGTGCTAGAGACCGGGACACCACCTACGAGCAGTACTTC.

As regards this clonotype: Since a much larger clone is just one base distant, this may be a read error. V usage is TRBV29-1 and J usage is TRBJ2-4; unclear D gene. Trimming took off 5 bases at V and 0 bases at J, with 14 bases between the two ends. The CDR3 covers 15 residues. The germline V gene encodes CDR1 SQVTM and CDR2 ANQGSEA. CDR3 residues: CSVYAEPLAKNIQYF. The DNA of the CDR3 is TGCAGCGTTTACGCAGAACCGCTAGCCAAAAACATTCAGTACTTC. The full variable domain, rest sourced from reference TRBV29-1 and TRBJ2-4, is SAVISQKPSRDICQRGTSLTIQCQVDSQVTMMFWYRQQPGQSLTLIATANQGSEATYESGFVIDKFPISRPNLTFSTLTVSNMSPEDSSIYLCSVYAEPLAKNIQYFGAGTRLSVL.

This clonotype occurred a few times. This rearrangement joins TRBV6-1 to TRBJ2-3; 9 bases map to TRBD1. The CDR3 extends over 13 amino acids. CDR1 and CDR2 from the germline V gene are MNHNS and SASEGT. V lost 9 bases to trimming and J lost 11 bases; unmatched junction nucleotides: 12. The CDR3 DNA is TGTGCCAGTTCAAGGACAGGGGAGCCTGGGCAGTATTTT. Protein product: CASSRTGEPGQYF.

This clonotype was seen repeatedly, ten times or more. V usage is TRBV20-1 and J usage is TRBJ2-7; 7 bases fit TRBD1. Germline CDR1 DFQATT, CDR2 SNEGSKA (reference sequence). Losses at the gene ends were 0 bases for V and 4 bases for J; bases not matched to a gene: 6. This CDR3 contains 14 residues. CDR3 nucleotide sequence: TGCAGTGCTAGAGATCAGGACAGGCCATACGAGCAGTACTTC. Translated: CSARDQDRPYEQYF.

V gene TRBV7-2 combines with J gene TRBJ1-1, with a possible D match to TRBD1 (5 bases). Germline loops: CDR1 SGHTA, CDR2 FQGNSA. The CDR3 is made up of 14 amino acids. The V gene lost 5 bases and the J gene lost 2 bases, with 12 bases spanning the gap. In DNA, the CDR3 is TGTGCCAGCAGCCCCGACAGAGACAACACTGAAGCTTTCTTT. Translation gives CASSPDRDNTEAFF.

This rearrangement joins TRBV10-1 to TRBJ2-5; perhaps TRBD2 as D (6 bases). The V and J ends lost 6 bases and 0 bases respectively, with 11 bases between them. The V gene's germline CDR1 is WNHNN and CDR2 SYGVQD (reference sequence). The CDR3 loop spans 14 amino acids. The CDR3 loop is CASSPGTYQETQYF. CDR3 nucleotide sequence: TGCGCCAGCAGCCCCGGGACTTACCAAGAGACCCAGTACTTC.